The source of this TCR beta chain is a study of early T cells in non-severe SARS-CoV-2 infection. Turning to the study itself: The study sequenced bulk RNA from unsorted whole blood, with chains unpaired.

Study results and caveats: Reliance on VDJdb matching favored anti-spike CD8 responses; private and CD4 specificities were missed.

Unique molecular identifiers were added to individual cDNA molecules. MiXCR, applied by TCRdb to the 5' RACE reads, yields one record per CDR3 protein. The table records about 68,000 distinct CDR3 sequences, 9.5% to 15% of them present only once. Regarding this clonotype: The antigen remains unidentified.

Sequenced input: whole blood. This clonotype originated in an adult who was a healthcare worker with PCR-confirmed SARS-CoV-2 infection or an uninfected control (not recorded which).

CDR3 in DNA: TGTGCCAGCAGTTACACAGGGTCTGAATCACCCCTCCACTTT. Translating gives CASSYTGSESPLHF. The rearrangement links TRBV6-6 to TRBJ1-6; D is perhaps TRBD1 (6 bases). V shed 2 bases and J shed 10 bases, with 12 bases lying between them. The CDR3 is made up of 14 amino acids. CDR1 is MNHNY and CDR2 is SVGAGI in the germline V gene (reference sequence).